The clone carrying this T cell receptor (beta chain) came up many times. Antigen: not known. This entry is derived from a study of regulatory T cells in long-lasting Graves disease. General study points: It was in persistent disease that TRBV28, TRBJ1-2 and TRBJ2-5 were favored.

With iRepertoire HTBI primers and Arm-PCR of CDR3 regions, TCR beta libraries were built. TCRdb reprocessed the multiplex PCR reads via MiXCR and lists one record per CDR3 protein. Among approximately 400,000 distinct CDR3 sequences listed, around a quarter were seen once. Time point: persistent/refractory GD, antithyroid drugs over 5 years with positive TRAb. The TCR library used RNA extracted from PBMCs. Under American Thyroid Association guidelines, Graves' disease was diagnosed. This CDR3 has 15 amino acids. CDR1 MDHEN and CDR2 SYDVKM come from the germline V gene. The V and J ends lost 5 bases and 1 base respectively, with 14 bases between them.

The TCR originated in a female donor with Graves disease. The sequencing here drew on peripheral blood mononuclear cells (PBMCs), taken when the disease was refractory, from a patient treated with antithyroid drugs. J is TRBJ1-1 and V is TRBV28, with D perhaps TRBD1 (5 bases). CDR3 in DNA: TGTGCCAGCAGTAAAACCGGGACGCCGAACACTGAAGCTTTCTTT. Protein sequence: CASSKTGTPNTEAFF.